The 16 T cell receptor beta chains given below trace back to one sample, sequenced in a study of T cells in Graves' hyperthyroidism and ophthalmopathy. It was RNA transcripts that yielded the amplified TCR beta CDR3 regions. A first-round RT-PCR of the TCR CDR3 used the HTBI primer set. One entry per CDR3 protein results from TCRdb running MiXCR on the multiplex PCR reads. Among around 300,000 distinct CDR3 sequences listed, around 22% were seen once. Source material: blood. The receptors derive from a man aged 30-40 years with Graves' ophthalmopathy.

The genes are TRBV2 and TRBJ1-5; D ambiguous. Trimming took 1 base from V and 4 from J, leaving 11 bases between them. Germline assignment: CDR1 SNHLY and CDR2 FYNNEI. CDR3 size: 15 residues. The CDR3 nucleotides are TGTGCCAGCAGTGAAGGTACGTTGACAAATCAGCCCCAGCATTTT. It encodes CASSEGTLTNQPQHF.

The CDR3 here is CAISERQGNTGELFF. CDR3 bases: TGTGCCATCAGTGAGCGGCAGGGCAACACCGGGGAGCTGTTTTTT. The rearrangement uses TRBV10-3 and TRBJ2-2; TRBD1 might be the D (5 bases). Looked up from germline, CDR1 is ENHRY and CDR2 is SYGVKD. This CDR3 region has 15 residues. V gave up 2 bases and J gave up 2 bases, with 9 bases separating them.

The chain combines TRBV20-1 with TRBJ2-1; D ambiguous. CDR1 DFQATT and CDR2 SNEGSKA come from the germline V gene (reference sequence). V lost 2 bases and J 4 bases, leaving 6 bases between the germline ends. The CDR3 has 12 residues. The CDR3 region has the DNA TGCAGTGCTAGACCAACATACAATGAGCAGTTCTTC. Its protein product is CSARPTYNEQFF.

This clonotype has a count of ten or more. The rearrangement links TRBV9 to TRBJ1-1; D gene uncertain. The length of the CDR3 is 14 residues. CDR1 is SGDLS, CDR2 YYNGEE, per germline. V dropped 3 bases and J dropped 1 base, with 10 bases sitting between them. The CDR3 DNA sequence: TGTGCCAGCAGCGCCGGCCTTGGGAACACTGAAGCTTTCTTT. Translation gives CASSAGLGNTEAFF.

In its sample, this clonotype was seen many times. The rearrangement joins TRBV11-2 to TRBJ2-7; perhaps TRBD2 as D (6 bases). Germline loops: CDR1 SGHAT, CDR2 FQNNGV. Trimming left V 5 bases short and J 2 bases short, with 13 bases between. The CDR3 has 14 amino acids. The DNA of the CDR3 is TGTGCCAGCAGCGCCGTGCGGGGAGCCTACGAGCAGTACTTC. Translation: CASSAVRGAYEQYF.

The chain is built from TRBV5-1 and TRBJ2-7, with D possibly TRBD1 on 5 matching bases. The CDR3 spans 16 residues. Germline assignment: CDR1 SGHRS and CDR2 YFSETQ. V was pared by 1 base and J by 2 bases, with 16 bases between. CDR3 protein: CASSLLADSFTYEQYF. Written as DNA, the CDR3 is TGCGCCAGCAGCTTGTTGGCAGACAGCTTTACCTACGAGCAGTACTTC.

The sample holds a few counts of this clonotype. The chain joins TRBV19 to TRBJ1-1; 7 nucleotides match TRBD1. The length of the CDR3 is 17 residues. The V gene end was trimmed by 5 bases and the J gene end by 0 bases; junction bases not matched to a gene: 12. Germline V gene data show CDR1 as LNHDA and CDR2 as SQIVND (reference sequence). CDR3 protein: CASSDQTGRGMNTEAFF. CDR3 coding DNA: TGTGCCAGTAGTGACCAGACAGGGCGAGGGATGAACACTGAAGCTTTCTTT.

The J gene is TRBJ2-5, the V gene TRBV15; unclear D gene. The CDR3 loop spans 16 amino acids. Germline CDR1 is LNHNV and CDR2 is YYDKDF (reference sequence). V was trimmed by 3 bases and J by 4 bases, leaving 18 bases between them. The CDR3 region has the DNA TGTGCCACCAGCAGGGGATCAGAGGATAAAGGAGAGACCCAGTACTTC. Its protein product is CATSRGSEDKGETQYF. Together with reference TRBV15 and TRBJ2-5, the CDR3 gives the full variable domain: DAMVIQNPRYQVTQFGKPVTLSCSQTLNHNVMYWYQQKSSQAPKLLFHYYDKDFNNEADTPDNFQSRRPNTSFCFLDIRSPGLGDTAMYLCATSRGSEDKGETQYFGPGTRLLVL.

Here the CDR3 reads CATKWGTTYNEQFF. CDR3 bases: TGTGCCACTAAGTGGGGGACCACCTACAATGAGCAGTTCTTC. The chain uses TRBV6-2 or TRBV6-3 and TRBJ2-1; TRBD1 or TRBD2 may be the D gene (5 bases each). V was trimmed by 10 bases and J by 2 bases, leaving 15 bases between them. CDR3 size: 14 residues. Germline V gene data show CDR1 as MNHEY and CDR2 as SVGEGT.

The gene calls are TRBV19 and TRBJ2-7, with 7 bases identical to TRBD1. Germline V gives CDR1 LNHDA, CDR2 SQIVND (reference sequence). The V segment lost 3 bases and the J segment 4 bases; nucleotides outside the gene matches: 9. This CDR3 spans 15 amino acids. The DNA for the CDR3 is TGTGCCAGTAGTATGAAGGTAGGGGGCCATTACGAGCAGTACTTC. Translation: CASSMKVGGHYEQYF.

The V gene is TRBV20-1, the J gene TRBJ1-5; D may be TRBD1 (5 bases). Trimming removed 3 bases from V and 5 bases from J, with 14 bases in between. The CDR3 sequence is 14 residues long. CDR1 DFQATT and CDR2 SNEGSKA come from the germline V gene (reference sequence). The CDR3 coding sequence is TGCAGTGCTAGGAAGCCAGGGTGGGATCAGCCCCAGCATTTT. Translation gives CSARKPGWDQPQHF.

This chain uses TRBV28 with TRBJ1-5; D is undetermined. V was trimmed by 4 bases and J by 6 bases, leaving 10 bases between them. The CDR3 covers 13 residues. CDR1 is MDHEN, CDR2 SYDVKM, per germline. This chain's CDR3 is CASSSYRSQPQHF. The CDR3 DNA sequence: TGTGCCAGCAGTTCGTACCGTAGTCAGCCCCAGCATTTT.

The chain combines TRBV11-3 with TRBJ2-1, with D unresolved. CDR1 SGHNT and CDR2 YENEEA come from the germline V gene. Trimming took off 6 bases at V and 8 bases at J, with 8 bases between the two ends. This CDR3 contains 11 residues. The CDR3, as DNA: TGTGCCAGCAGGCGATTGGATGAGCAGTTCTTC. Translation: CASRRLDEQFF.

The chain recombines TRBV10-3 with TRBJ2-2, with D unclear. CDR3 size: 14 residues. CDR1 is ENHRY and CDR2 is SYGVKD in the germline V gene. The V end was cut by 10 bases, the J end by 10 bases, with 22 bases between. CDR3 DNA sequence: TGTGCCACCGGGTCGCAGGCGTCTGGTAAGGAGCTGTTTTTT. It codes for CATGSQASGKELFF.

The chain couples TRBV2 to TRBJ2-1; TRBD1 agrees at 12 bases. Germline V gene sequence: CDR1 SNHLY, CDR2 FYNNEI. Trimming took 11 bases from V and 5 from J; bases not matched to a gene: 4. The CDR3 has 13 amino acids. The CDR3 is CAGGQGANNEQFF. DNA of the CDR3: TGTGCCGGGGGACAGGGGGCGAACAATGAGCAGTTCTTC.

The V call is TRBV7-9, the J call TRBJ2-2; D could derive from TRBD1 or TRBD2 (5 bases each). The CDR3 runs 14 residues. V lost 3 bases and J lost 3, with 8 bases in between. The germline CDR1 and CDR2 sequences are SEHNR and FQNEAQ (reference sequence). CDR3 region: CASSLGTDTGELFF. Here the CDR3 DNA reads TGTGCCAGCAGCTTGGGGACCGACACCGGGGAGCTGTTTTTT.